The rows below give T cell receptor beta chains drawn from one sample of a study of blood T cell repertoires in COVID-19. The repertoire was sequenced with immunoSEQ multiplex PCR; TCRdb's copy has only in-frame clones and lacks some. Among some 20,000 clones, 75% to 95% were seen once, and the ten largest hold 6% to 8.5%. Sequencing was performed on peripheral blood. These receptors originate from a human donor in a cohort sampled during active COVID-19. CDR3s include the opening cysteine and the closing phenylalanine or tryptophan. A D gene is named only where the DNA matches it firmly. Clone size, where shown, is once, few, many, or a class for clones that have expanded.

>.|TRBJ1-1|TRBV10-3|.|15
TGTGCCATCAGTGAATCCGGGACATCGAACACTGAAGCTTTCTTT
CAISESGTSNTEAFF
>.|TRBJ2-5|TRBV20-1|TRBD2|13
TGCAGTGCTAGTAGCGGGGGGGCCCAGACCCAGTACTTC
CSASSGGAQTQYF
>.|TRBJ2-7|TRBV2|.|15
TGTGCCAGCAGTGAAGTAGAAGCAGGCGCCTACGAGCAGTACTTC
CASSEVEAGAYEQYF
>.|TRBJ2-3|TRBV5-8|TRBD2|16
TGTGCCAGCAGCTTCTGGACTAGCTTCAGCACAGATACGCAGTATTTT
CASSFWTSFSTDTQYF
>.|TRBJ1-2|TRBV6-6|TRBD1|13
TGTGCCAGCAGGCAGGGGGCGTCAAATGGCTACACCTTC
CASRQGASNGYTF
>.|TRBJ2-4|TRBV7-2|.|14
TGTGCCAGCAGCTTAGTTAGAGCCAAAAACATTCAGTACTTC
CASSLVRAKNIQYF
>.|TRBJ2-1|TRBV5-6|.|11
TGTGCCAGCAGCTGGGAGAATGAGCAGTTCTTC
CASSWENEQFF
>.|TRBJ2-1|TRBV19|.|15
TGTGCCAGTAGTATAAGCGCAAGTACAAGGAATGAGCAGTTCTTC
CASSISASTRNEQFF
>medium-sized|TRBJ2-7|TRBV27|.|13
TGTGCCAGCAGTGACATGGACGGGGACGAGCAGTACTTC
CASSDMDGDEQYF
>.|TRBJ2-5|TRBV4-1|.|13
TGCGCCAGCAGCCCTCCGGGGCAAGAGACCCAGTACTTC
CASSPPGQETQYF
>.|TRBJ2-7|TRBV7-9|TRBD2|19
TGTGCCAGCAGCTTAGGAAGACTAGCGGGACAGTCCGTCCCCTACGAGCAGTACTTC
CASSLGRLAGQSVPYEQYF
>.|TRBJ1-1|TRBV6-6|.|14
TGTGCCAGCAAGCCCTCCGGGGAGAACACTGAAGCTTTCTTT
CASKPSGENTEAFF
>.|TRBJ1-2|TRBV2|TRBD1|14
TGTGCCAGCAGTCGGACCGACAGGGTAGAAGGCTACACCTTC
CASSRTDRVEGYTF
>.|TRBJ1-1|TRBV6-5|.|12
TGTGCCAGCAGCAGGGTGGACACTGAAGCTTTCTTT
CASSRVDTEAFF
>.|TRBJ1-2|TRBV10-3|.|12
TGTGCCATCAGTGAGTCCGGGTATGGCTACACCTTC
CAISESGYGYTF
>.|TRBJ2-1|TRBV13|TRBD2|16
TGTGCCAGCGGGAGACTAGCGGGAGAACTCTACAATGAGCAGTTCTTC
CASGRLAGELYNEQFF
>.|TRBJ2-3|TRBV27|TRBD1|16
TGTGCCAGCAGTTTGCAGGGGGACGGCCCGTCGGATACGCAGTATTTT
CASSLQGDGPSDTQYF
>.|TRBJ2-6|TRBV29-1|TRBD1|17
TGCAGCGCCGGGGAGACAGGGGCCAACTCTGGGGCCAACGTCCTGACTTTC
CSAGETGANSGANVLTF
>.|TRBJ2-1|TRBV10-3|.|13
TGTGCCATCAGTGAGCTCGGCTACAATGAGCAGTTCTTC
CAISELGYNEQFF
>.|TRBJ1-2|TRBV7-9|.|15
TGTGCCAGCAGCTTAACCGGAGCCGCTAACTATGGCTACACCTTC
CASSLTGAANYGYTF
>.|TRBJ2-1|TRBV3-1/TRBV3-2|TRBD2|15
TGTGCCAGCAGCCCGACTAGCGGGAGTTCCAATGAGCAGTTCTTC
CASSPTSGSSNEQFF
>.|TRBJ2-1|TRBV9|.|16
TGTGCCAGCAGCGTAGCCCAGGGTGGCGATCGCAATGAGCAGTTCTTC
CASSVAQGGDRNEQFF
>.|TRBJ2-2|TRBV29-1|.|17
TGCAGCGTGGACGAGAGGAAAGGGGGATCCAACACCGGGGAGCTGTTTTTT
CSVDERKGGSNTGELFF
>.|TRBJ2-4|TRBV18|.|16
TGTGCCAGCTCACCTAGGGAAGGGGGAGCCAAAAACATTCAGTACTTC
CASSPREGGAKNIQYF
>once|TRBJ2-1|TRBV3-1/TRBV3-2|.|14
TGTGCCAGCAGCCAAGACGCCGTCACACCCGAGCAGTTCTTC
CASSQDAVTPEQFF
>.|TRBJ2-1|TRBV20-1|.|11
TGCAGTGCTATACAGAACAATGAGCAGTTCTTC
CSAIQNNEQFF
>.|TRBJ1-2|TRBV12-3/TRBV12-4|.|12
TGTGCCAGCAGCCCCACAGGGTATGGCTACACCTTC
CASSPTGYGYTF
>once|TRBJ1-2|TRBV10-3|.|13
TGTGCCATCAGCGACGGGTCTAACGCTGGCTACACCTTC
CAISDGSNAGYTF
>.|TRBJ2-7|TRBV12-3/TRBV12-4|.|13
TGTGCCAGCAGTTTACGACAGAACTACGAGCAGTACTTC
CASSLRQNYEQYF
>.|TRBJ2-5|TRBV3-1/TRBV3-2|.|16
TGTGCCAGCAGCCAAGAACAGATCCTGTACCAAGAGACCCAGTACTTC
CASSQEQILYQETQYF
>.|TRBJ1-5|TRBV2|TRBD1|16
TGTGCCAGCAGTGGCGACAGGGGGCTTAGCAATCAGCCCCAGCATTTT
CASSGDRGLSNQPQHF
>.|TRBJ2-1|TRBV7-6|.|12
TGTGCCAGCAGCTTAGTCAGGAATGAGCAGTTCTTC
CASSLVRNEQFF
>.|TRBJ1-1|TRBV7-6|TRBD1|16
TGTGCCAGCAGCCCAGGGACAGGAATGATGAACACTGAAGCTTTCTTT
CASSPGTGMMNTEAFF
>.|TRBJ2-5|TRBV19|.|13
TGTGCCAGTAGCCAACAGGCCCAAGAGACCCAGTACTTC
CASSQQAQETQYF
>.|TRBJ1-1|TRBV5-1|.|14
TGCGCCAGCAGCTTGAGCTTCATGAACACTGAAGCTTTCTTT
CASSLSFMNTEAFF
>few|TRBJ2-1|TRBV18|.|17
TGTGCCAGCTCACCTTTTATGGCACAGGGTGGACCCAATGAGCAGTTCTTC
CASSPFMAQGGPNEQFF
>.|TRBJ1-3|TRBV14|.|15
TGTGCCAGCAGCCAAGTACGTAGCTCTGGAAACACCATATATTTT
CASSQVRSSGNTIYF
>.|TRBJ2-5|TRBV5-1|TRBD2|16
TGCGCCAGCAGCTTGGTTGGACTAGGGAACCAAGAGACCCAGTACTTC
CASSLVGLGNQETQYF
>.|TRBJ1-1|TRBV5-3|.|14
TGTGCCAGAAGCTTGTGGGGGGTGCACACTGAAGCTTTCTTT
CARSLWGVHTEAFF
>.|TRBJ2-5|TRBV4-2|TRBD1|15
TGTGCCAGCAGCCCCCTCATGGGACAGACGGAGACCCAGTACTTC
CASSPLMGQTETQYF